Listed below are T cell receptor beta chains from one sample, sequenced in a study of radiotherapy plus CTLA-4 blockade in lung cancer. The repertoire was sequenced with immunoSEQ multiplex PCR; TCRdb's copy has only in-frame clones and lacks some. The sample contains approximately 97,000 clones, roughly 80% of which appear only once. Here the sequenced sample was peripheral blood, taken from a patient treated with radiotherapy plus ipilimumab. The receptors stem from a human donor with non-small cell lung cancer who had stable disease on radiotherapy plus ipilimumab. Both conserved end residues are part of each CDR3. The order of the fields is D gene, clone size, J gene, V gene, CDR3 protein, CDR3 DNA. D genes are given only for firm matches. Size tells how often a clone was seen (once, few, many) or the class of an expanded clone, and some rows leave it out.

>NA|NA|TRBJ1-6|TRBV7-6
CASSFGGQGNSPLHF
TGTGCCAGCAGCTTCGGGGGCCAAGGAAATTCACCCCTCCACTTT
>TRBD1|NA|TRBJ1-6|TRBV28
CASSLLRGQGYNSPLHF
TGTGCCAGCAGTTTACTGCGAGGACAGGGTTATAATTCACCCCTCCACTTT
>TRBD1|NA|TRBJ1-2|TRBV5-1
CASSPGQGGSYGYTF
TGCGCCAGCAGCCCGGGACAGGGGGGGAGCTATGGCTACACCTTC
>NA|NA|TRBJ1-1|TRBV9
CASSVGGVGNTEAFF
TGTGCCAGCAGCGTAGGAGGGGTGGGGAACACTGAAGCTTTCTTT
>NA|NA|TRBJ1-4|TRBV7-2
CASSPALDAQLFF
TGTGCCAGCAGTCCAGCGCTGGACGCGCAGCTGTTTTTT
>TRBD1|once|TRBJ2-4|TRBV19
CASSNRGSNIQYF
TGTGCCAGTTCAAACAGGGGGAGTAACATTCAGTACTTC
>NA|NA|TRBJ2-7|TRBV19
CASSIAGIRREQYF
TGTGCCAGTAGTATCGCCGGCATACGCCGCGAGCAGTACTTC
>NA|NA|TRBJ2-2|TRBV6-5
CASSSDRRNTGELFF
TGTGCCAGCAGCTCCGACAGGAGGAACACCGGGGAGCTGTTTTTT
>TRBD1|NA|TRBJ1-5|TRBV19
CASWGQGGHQPQHF
TGTGCCAGTTGGGGACAGGGAGGGCATCAGCCCCAGCATTTT
>NA|NA|TRBJ2-7|TRBV6-1
CASRSTGLMSYEQYF
TGTGCCAGCAGGTCTACAGGACTTATGTCCTACGAGCAGTACTTC
>NA|NA|TRBJ2-5|TRBV7-2
CASSFRPQETQYF
TGTGCCAGCAGCTTTAGGCCTCAAGAGACCCAGTACTTC
>TRBD2|NA|TRBJ2-5|TRBV5-1
CASSPPGLAGGREETQYF
TGCGCCAGCAGCCCCCCTGGACTAGCGGGGGGCCGGGAAGAGACCCAGTACTTC
>TRBD2|NA|TRBJ2-2|TRBV5-1
CASSSGLAVNTGELFF
TGCGCCAGCAGCTCGGGACTAGCGGTGAACACCGGGGAGCTGTTTTTT
>NA|NA|TRBJ1-5|TRBV10-1
CASSPLMGIEGQPQHF
TGCGCCAGCAGTCCCCTGATGGGGATTGAGGGTCAGCCCCAGCATTTT
>NA|NA|TRBJ1-2|TRBV11-2
CASSSVTVNYGYTF
TGTGCCAGCAGCTCGGTAACAGTTAACTATGGCTACACCTTC
>NA|NA|TRBJ1-5|TRBV19
CASNLGRSYQPQHF
TGTGCCAGTAACCTCGGACGGTCCTATCAGCCCCAGCATTTT
>NA|once|TRBJ2-3|TRBV19
CASSLSWTDTQYF
TGTGCCAGTAGTCTCAGTTGGACAGATACGCAGTATTTT
>NA|NA|TRBJ2-2|TRBV27
CASSLRPPGENTGELFF
TGTGCCAGCAGTTTACGTCCCCCAGGGGAGAACACCGGGGAGCTGTTTTTT
>TRBD2|few|TRBJ2-5|TRBV7-3
CASSPGLAGGPETQYF
TGTGCCAGCAGCCCGGGACTAGCGGGGGGGCCAGAGACCCAGTACTTC
>NA|once|TRBJ2-3|TRBV5-1
CASSSRGFTDTQYF
TGCGCCAGCAGCTCCAGAGGATTCACAGATACGCAGTATTTT
>NA|NA|TRBJ2-7|TRBV5-6
CASSLGMSYEQYF
TGTGCCAGCAGCTTGGGCATGTCCTACGAGCAGTACTTC
>NA|NA|TRBJ1-4|TRBV5-1
CASSLARPATNEKLFF
TGCGCCAGCAGCTTGGCCCGACCCGCAACTAATGAAAAACTGTTTTTT